This is a list of T cell receptor beta chains from one sample in a study of T cell changes during pregnancy in multiple sclerosis. Sequencing was performed with immunoSEQ multiplex PCR; in TCRdb, only in-frame clones are kept and a portion is missing. The sample carries around 56,000 clones, around 89% recorded once. Material: peripheral blood, obtained after pregnancy. These receptors originate from a female donor with multiple sclerosis, enrolled in a pregnancy study. Each CDR3 is given with its conserved first and last residue. Each record gives: clone size, J gene, V gene, D gene, CDR3 DNA, CDR3 protein. A D gene is named only where the DNA matches it firmly. The size field is filled for only some rows; it gives once, few, many or a size class.

clone_size: -
j_call: TRBJ1-2
v_call: TRBV6-5
d_call: -
cdr3_nt: TGTGCCAGCAAGCATCCTGCTAACTATGGCTACACCTTC
cdr3_aa: CASKHPANYGYTF

clone_size: few
j_call: TRBJ1-1
v_call: TRBV18
d_call: TRBD1
cdr3_nt: TGTGCCAGCTCTACCACGGGGACAGTTGAAGCTTTCTTT
cdr3_aa: CASSTTGTVEAFF

clone_size: few
j_call: TRBJ2-1
v_call: TRBV6-5
d_call: -
cdr3_nt: TGTGCCAGCAGCCCAACTAGCCGCTCTTACAATGAGCAGTTCTTC
cdr3_aa: CASSPTSRSYNEQFF

clone_size: -
j_call: TRBJ1-6
v_call: TRBV9
d_call: TRBD1
cdr3_nt: TGTGCCAGCAGCATACAGGGGGGCTGGGCACCCCTCCACTTT
cdr3_aa: CASSIQGGWAPLHF

clone_size: -
j_call: TRBJ1-4
v_call: TRBV28
d_call: -
cdr3_nt: TGTGCCAGCAGTTTAGCAGGGTTAGTGGGCACTAATGAAAAACTGTTTTTT
cdr3_aa: CASSLAGLVGTNEKLFF

clone_size: large
j_call: TRBJ1-4
v_call: TRBV18
d_call: -
cdr3_nt: TGTGCCAGCTTCTCCGGGACTCGGACTGAAAAACTGTTTTTT
cdr3_aa: CASFSGTRTEKLFF

clone_size: once
j_call: TRBJ1-6
v_call: TRBV6-5
d_call: -
cdr3_nt: TGTGCCAGCAGTTACATGGGGGGGATTCTGTCCCTCCACTTT
cdr3_aa: CASSYMGGILSLHF

clone_size: few
j_call: TRBJ1-6
v_call: TRBV6-5
d_call: TRBD1
cdr3_nt: TGTGCCAGCGGCCGGGACAGGCTACTTTCACCCCTCCACTTT
cdr3_aa: CASGRDRLLSPLHF

clone_size: -
j_call: TRBJ1-3
v_call: TRBV9
d_call: TRBD1
cdr3_nt: TGTGCCAGCGGGCCCACCAGGGGGAACACCATATATTTT
cdr3_aa: CASGPTRGNTIYF

clone_size: once
j_call: TRBJ2-3
v_call: TRBV5-1
d_call: TRBD1
cdr3_nt: TGCGCCAGCCGGGGACAGGGGGCATCAGATACGCAGTATTTT
cdr3_aa: CASRGQGASDTQYF

clone_size: -
j_call: TRBJ2-5
v_call: TRBV30
d_call: -
cdr3_nt: TGTGCCTGGAGCAGGGGTCAAGAGACCCAGTACTTC
cdr3_aa: CAWSRGQETQYF

clone_size: -
j_call: TRBJ1-1
v_call: TRBV2
d_call: -
cdr3_nt: TGTGCCAGCAGTGAACAGGGGTGGAGTTTAACTGAAGCTTTCTTT
cdr3_aa: CASSEQGWSLTEAFF

clone_size: -
j_call: TRBJ2-3
v_call: TRBV5-1
d_call: -
cdr3_nt: TGCGCCAGCAGCACCCAGACAGGTTCCCAATATACGCAGTATTTT
cdr3_aa: CASSTQTGSQYTQYF

clone_size: -
j_call: TRBJ2-1
v_call: TRBV9
d_call: TRBD2
cdr3_nt: TGTGCCAGCAGCGTAGGAACTAGCGGGGGGCAGAATGAGCAGTTCTTC
cdr3_aa: CASSVGTSGGQNEQFF

clone_size: -
j_call: TRBJ2-2
v_call: TRBV9
d_call: TRBD2
cdr3_nt: TGTGCCAGCAGCGTAGGTCCTTGGACTAGCGGGGGCGGGGAGCTGTTTTTT
cdr3_aa: CASSVGPWTSGGGELFF

clone_size: -
j_call: TRBJ2-5
v_call: TRBV5-1
d_call: -
cdr3_nt: TGCGCCAGCAGCTTGGGACAAAGAGAGACCCAGTACTTC
cdr3_aa: CASSLGQRETQYF

clone_size: -
j_call: TRBJ1-2
v_call: TRBV5-1
d_call: TRBD1
cdr3_nt: TGCGCCAGCAGCTTGGGGGATGGACAGGACGCGTATGGCTACACCTTC
cdr3_aa: CASSLGDGQDAYGYTF

clone_size: -
j_call: TRBJ2-5
v_call: TRBV27
d_call: -
cdr3_nt: TGTGCCAGCAGTTCAAACTCCCGGGGGGAGACCCAGTACTTC
cdr3_aa: CASSSNSRGETQYF

clone_size: few
j_call: TRBJ2-3
v_call: TRBV6-1
d_call: TRBD2
cdr3_nt: TGTGCCAGCAGTGAAGAGCGGGGGAGCACAGATACGCAGTATTTT
cdr3_aa: CASSEERGSTDTQYF

clone_size: -
j_call: TRBJ2-2
v_call: TRBV28
d_call: -
cdr3_nt: TGTGCCAGCAGTTTATGGGGGGCAAACACCGGGGAGCTGTTTTTT
cdr3_aa: CASSLWGANTGELFF

clone_size: -
j_call: TRBJ2-1
v_call: TRBV5-1
d_call: -
cdr3_nt: TGCGCCAGCAGCTTGAGGGGCTCCTACAATGAGCAGTTCTTC
cdr3_aa: CASSLRGSYNEQFF

clone_size: -
j_call: TRBJ2-1
v_call: TRBV20-1
d_call: TRBD1
cdr3_nt: TGCAGTCCGACAGGGTACAATGAGCAGTTCTTC
cdr3_aa: CSPTGYNEQFF

clone_size: -
j_call: TRBJ2-3
v_call: TRBV10-1
d_call: TRBD1
cdr3_nt: TGCGCCAGCAGTGATGTGGGACAGACCACAGATACGCAGTATTTT
cdr3_aa: CASSDVGQTTDTQYF

clone_size: -
j_call: TRBJ1-3
v_call: TRBV9
d_call: -
cdr3_nt: TGTGCCAGCAGCGCTACTGCCGGAAACACCATATATTTT
cdr3_aa: CASSATAGNTIYF

clone_size: few
j_call: TRBJ2-7
v_call: TRBV5-4
d_call: TRBD2
cdr3_nt: TGTGCCAGCAGCACGCTGACTAGCGGTTCCTACGAGCAGTACTTC
cdr3_aa: CASSTLTSGSYEQYF

clone_size: -
j_call: TRBJ1-2
v_call: TRBV15
d_call: TRBD1
cdr3_nt: TGTGCCACCAGCAGTTTCGACAGGGGGCGAAGCTATGGCTACACCTTC
cdr3_aa: CATSSFDRGRSYGYTF

clone_size: -
j_call: TRBJ2-7
v_call: TRBV30
d_call: -
cdr3_nt: TGTGCCTGGAGTGTATTAACCTACGAGCAGTACTTC
cdr3_aa: CAWSVLTYEQYF

clone_size: -
j_call: TRBJ2-2
v_call: TRBV29-1
d_call: -
cdr3_nt: TGCAGCGTTGAGCACGGGGGAGTCACCGGGGAGCTGTTTTTT
cdr3_aa: CSVEHGGVTGELFF

clone_size: few
j_call: TRBJ1-3
v_call: TRBV7-9
d_call: -
cdr3_nt: TGTGCCAGCAGTCGGGGGATATCTGGAAACACCATATATTTT
cdr3_aa: CASSRGISGNTIYF

clone_size: -
j_call: TRBJ2-7
v_call: TRBV18
d_call: TRBD2
cdr3_nt: TGTGCCAGCTCACCATTGACGGGGGGTGGCTACTACGAGCAGTACTTC
cdr3_aa: CASSPLTGGGYYEQYF

clone_size: -
j_call: TRBJ2-7
v_call: TRBV6-5
d_call: -
cdr3_nt: TGTGCCAGCAGTTCCCACAGGGTCGGGTATGAGCAGTACTTC
cdr3_aa: CASSSHRVGYEQYF

clone_size: -
j_call: TRBJ2-1
v_call: TRBV28
d_call: -
cdr3_nt: TGTGCCAGCGCCAGGGGGGCCTACAATGAGCAGTTCTTC
cdr3_aa: CASARGAYNEQFF

clone_size: -
j_call: TRBJ1-2
v_call: TRBV30
d_call: -
cdr3_nt: TGTGCCTTCTTCAGTCGGTCGGGGGTCTATGGCTACACCTTC
cdr3_aa: CAFFSRSGVYGYTF

clone_size: -
j_call: TRBJ2-7
v_call: TRBV28
d_call: -
cdr3_nt: TGTGCCAGCAGTTTAACCAGGGGGGCGCGGGAGCAGTACTTC
cdr3_aa: CASSLTRGAREQYF

clone_size: -
j_call: TRBJ2-3
v_call: TRBV19
d_call: -
cdr3_nt: TGTGCCAGTAGTACACGACGGGGCACAGATACGCAGTATTTT
cdr3_aa: CASSTRRGTDTQYF

clone_size: once
j_call: TRBJ1-1
v_call: TRBV13
d_call: -
cdr3_nt: TGTGCCAGCAGCTTTTTTCGGGGGAACACTGAAGCTTTCTTT
cdr3_aa: CASSFFRGNTEAFF

clone_size: -
j_call: TRBJ1-4
v_call: TRBV2
d_call: -
cdr3_nt: TGTGCCAGCGTCCAGGGTGCAACTAATGAAAAACTGTTTTTT
cdr3_aa: CASVQGATNEKLFF

clone_size: -
j_call: TRBJ1-1
v_call: TRBV2
d_call: -
cdr3_nt: TGTGCCAGCAGTGAACAGGGGTCTGAAGCTTTCTTT
cdr3_aa: CASSEQGSEAFF

clone_size: -
j_call: TRBJ2-3
v_call: TRBV6-1
d_call: TRBD2
cdr3_nt: TGTGCCAGCAGTGGGACTAGCGGGGGGGCAGATACGCAGTATTTT
cdr3_aa: CASSGTSGGADTQYF

clone_size: few
j_call: TRBJ1-4
v_call: TRBV30
d_call: -
cdr3_nt: TGTGCCTGGAGTGGAGGCCCTAATGAAAAACTGTTTTTT
cdr3_aa: CAWSGGPNEKLFF

clone_size: -
j_call: TRBJ2-3
v_call: TRBV28
d_call: TRBD1
cdr3_nt: TGTGCCAGCAGTTTAAGGGGGCGAGAAAATACGCAGTATTTT
cdr3_aa: CASSLRGRENTQYF

clone_size: few
j_call: TRBJ2-2
v_call: TRBV7-9
d_call: -
cdr3_nt: TGTGCCAGCAGCTCACCTAGCAGGAACACCGGGGAGCTGTTTTTT
cdr3_aa: CASSSPSRNTGELFF

clone_size: -
j_call: TRBJ2-3
v_call: TRBV7-6
d_call: TRBD2
cdr3_nt: TGTGCCAGCAGTTACGGAGAAGACACTAGCGGGGGGGCCCTTCCCACAGATACGCAGTATTTT
cdr3_aa: CASSYGEDTSGGALPTDTQYF

clone_size: -
j_call: TRBJ2-6
v_call: TRBV29-1
d_call: TRBD2
cdr3_nt: TGCAGCGTTAGACTAGCGGGGGTTGGCTACTCTGGGGCCAACGTCCTGACTTTC
cdr3_aa: CSVRLAGVGYSGANVLTF

clone_size: -
j_call: TRBJ2-7
v_call: TRBV28
d_call: -
cdr3_nt: TGTGCCAGCAGTGTGGGTGGGAGGGAGCAGTACTTC
cdr3_aa: CASSVGGREQYF

clone_size: once
j_call: TRBJ1-4
v_call: TRBV10-2
d_call: -
cdr3_nt: TGCGCCAGCAGTGGGCGAGGGGCGGGGAGTGAAAAACTGTTTTTT
cdr3_aa: CASSGRGAGSEKLFF

clone_size: -
j_call: TRBJ1-1
v_call: TRBV5-1
d_call: -
cdr3_nt: TGCGCCAGCAGCGAACGAACCGGGATGACTGAAGCTTTCTTT
cdr3_aa: CASSERTGMTEAFF

clone_size: -
j_call: TRBJ2-1
v_call: TRBV9
d_call: TRBD2
cdr3_nt: TGTGCCAGCAGCGTGCAACCGGGACTAGCGATGAATGAGCAGTTCTTC
cdr3_aa: CASSVQPGLAMNEQFF

clone_size: -
j_call: TRBJ1-5
v_call: TRBV7-2
d_call: -
cdr3_nt: TGTGCCAGCAGCACCCAGGCGAATCAGCCCCAGCATTTT
cdr3_aa: CASSTQANQPQHF

clone_size: -
j_call: TRBJ1-5
v_call: TRBV28
d_call: -
cdr3_nt: TGTGCCAGCAGGACCGGGAGCAATCAGCCCCAGCATTTT
cdr3_aa: CASRTGSNQPQHF

clone_size: -
j_call: TRBJ2-2
v_call: TRBV27
d_call: -
cdr3_nt: TGTGCCAGCAGGAGGGCCAGGGGGGTGGGCACCGGGGAGCTGTTTTTT
cdr3_aa: CASRRARGVGTGELFF

clone_size: -
j_call: TRBJ2-3
v_call: TRBV5-4
d_call: -
cdr3_nt: TGTGCCAGCAGCCCGAGGCGGCAGGGTCCTAGCACAGATACGCAGTATTTT
cdr3_aa: CASSPRRQGPSTDTQYF

clone_size: -
j_call: TRBJ2-1
v_call: TRBV7-8
d_call: TRBD1
cdr3_nt: TGTGCCAGCAGCTCCCCAGGACAGGGGGCGTCCAATGAGCAGTTCTTC
cdr3_aa: CASSSPGQGASNEQFF